The present entry profiles one T cell receptor (beta chain) with its context. The clone's antigen remains unknown. Base qualities are not at hand, and no much larger clone is one base apart. Based on the germline V gene, the CDR1 and CDR2 sequences are SNHLY and FYNNEI. From the cysteine up to the phenylalanine, the CDR3 has a length of 15 residues. Solely the CDR3 DNA is kept, with 45 bases framed from the first base. V is cut back by 4 bases and J by 4 bases, with 6 bases in the junction unmatched. The time point label for this specimen denotes: around 2 years on ibrutinib. For TCR beta library preparation, approximately 1.9 micrograms of genomic DNA was extracted from cryopreserved PBMCs. High-throughput TCR beta sequencing was performed on longitudinal blood samples from CLL patients receiving ibrutinib monotherapy. Patients were enrolled in a phase 2 open-label single-center ibrutinib monotherapy trial.

The record originates from a study of cytotoxic CD8 clonotypes in ibrutinib-treated CLL (dated by TCRdb to the early 2020s). In terms of the full investigation: The cohort included more than 14 treatment-naive and about a dozen relapsed/refractory patients; roughly 17 were IGHV unmutated. Responses were partial in some 24 patients and complete in 2; after median about 5.5 years follow-up, roughly 14 stayed in remission and approximately 12 progressed. Samples at response were collected after a median of around twelve months of treatment, with a range of about 6 to 40 months. On average, each sample had approximately 250,000 productive templates and approximately 100,000 productive rearrangements. Longitudinal samples were obtainable from about 30% of the roughly 90 participants in the trial. Cryopreserved peripheral blood mononuclear cells were collected at three points: before therapy, at response, and at either sustained remission or disease progression. Patients were still on ibrutinib when every remission and progressive disease sample was collected. Results the study describes overall, beyond this receptor: At ibrutinib response clonality went up, during sustained remission it held steady, and at progression it dropped back toward baseline. Public clonotypes were rare and either contracted or stayed stable during treatment, and the rise in clonality at ibrutinib response reflected the expansion of private clonotypes. Sampling times were not matched between sustained-remission and progressing patients, and lymph node repertoires were not studied. Baseline clonality was found to be higher than that of age-matched healthy donors and was strongly correlated with circulating CD8+ T-cell counts.

Each clonotype received, on average, about 9.7x coverage in deep resolution sequencing performed on a MiSeq, where the target depth lay between 1 in 1 million and 1 in 200,000 T cells. TCR beta libraries were generated with the immunoSEQ hsTCRB Kit. Per the original workflow: ImmunoSEQ Data Assistant and ImmunoSEQ Analyzer were used for data analysis, and V, D and J genes were assigned according to IMGT definitions. Clonality, which ranges from 0 to 1, was calculated as one minus the normalized Shannon entropy of productive rearrangement frequencies. Only overrepresented clonotypes making up at least 0.05% of the repertoire of each patient were included in the public clonotype analysis. About a dozen repertoires from age-matched healthy donors, obtained from immuneACCESS, served as clonality controls. As stored in TCRdb, this immuneACCESS dataset retains in-frame rearrangements with V and J assigned. A fraction of the clones does not appear; measured against another copy, unresolved V genes explain less than half of the discrepancy, and the remainder lacks a known reason. That table is the source of V, J and clone size, and D and trimming were worked out from the DNA. This sample lists roughly 110,000 clones; approximately 56% were detected once. Jointly, the top ten make up 35% to 40% of the sample.

This chain is built from TRBV2 and TRBJ2-2, and 7 bases in between align with TRBD1. The sequences come from PBMCs, collected after 24 months of ibrutinib treatment. The origin of this receptor is a human donor with chronic lymphocytic leukemia. The nucleotide sequence is given as TGTGCCAGCAGTGTGACAGGGCTCTCCACCGGGGAGCTGTTTTTT. It encodes CASSVTGLSTGELFF.